This T cell receptor (beta chain) originates from a study of blood T cell repertoires in COVID-19 (dated by TCRdb to about 2020). The study in broad terms: The collaborator samples originated in the United States, Italy and Spain and spanned the acute and convalescent phases of COVID-19. The prospective study material was composed of cDNA or gDNA derived from T cells, B-cell-depleted T cells, or PBMCs. Deeply sampled blood TCRbeta repertoires from subjects exposed to, actively infected with, or recovered from COVID-19 were included in the dataset. The repertoires were released in a freely available public database meant as a resource for research on the immune response to SARS-CoV-2. Samples came from the ongoing ImmuneRACE study (first 160 participants) plus 1,254 subjects from 6 global collaborators. Sample metadata almost always included a de-identified subject ID, COVID-19 status, age in years and sex. Where HLA class I and class II types were available, the types were taken from metadata supplied by the sample provider, not from assay-based typing. General conclusions and limits of the study: How much clinical and demographic metadata was included differed by source and by participant, and the metadata was provided uncurated.

Enrolling through a virtual design, the prospective study's participants ranged in age from roughly 18 to 100 years and lived across 24 United States geographic areas. In the prospective study, cohorts were assigned on the basis of participant-reported clinical history obtained from a screening survey and a study questionnaire. In the prospective study, mobile phlebotomists collected whole blood, serum and a nasopharyngeal or oropharyngeal swab from each participant. Prospective study participants could optionally give additional blood draws and questionnaires over an approximately 2-month period. Before DNA extraction, blood samples from the prospective study were shipped at room temperature or frozen. For this clone: Its antigen remains undetermined. No much larger clone exists at a distance of one base, and base qualities are not known.

TCRbeta CDR3 regions were amplified from genomic DNA by means of the immunoSEQ Assay, a bias-controlled multiplex PCR. As for the authors' bioinformatics: Nucleated cell counts per sample were estimated from amplification of reference gene primers within the assay. To quantify the absolute abundance of each unique TCRbeta CDR3 rearrangement, sequence reads were collapsed and filtered. Productive Simpson clonality was computed per sample as the square root of Simpson's diversity index over productive rearrangements. TCRdb mirrors the immuneACCESS table, restricted to in-frame sequences. Some clones are absent from its copies; in checked studies, under half trace to an unresolved V gene, and the reason for the others is unknown. V and J calls and clone size are copied from that table; D and trimming were computed from the DNA. In all, the sample holds approximately 450,000 clones, and roughly 85% of those were seen once. The ten largest clones take up approximately 2% of the sample.

The receptor was isolated from a woman younger than 35 with acute COVID-19. The source material was PBMCs or T cells enriched from blood (not recorded which).

CDR3 reads: CASSPYVDRAESGNTIYF. The sequenced DNA: TGTGCCAGCTCGCCTTATGTAGACAGGGCCGAATCTGGAAACACCATATATTTT. The chain joins TRBV18 to TRBJ1-3; 7 central nucleotides agree with TRBD1. Including cysteine and phenylalanine, the CDR3 has 18 amino acids. Kept here is only the CDR3 DNA, which spans 54 bases and is read in frame from base 1. V has 6 bases trimmed and J has 1 base trimmed; junction bases matching no gene number 15. CDR1 and CDR2 (KGHSH, LQKENI) derive from the germline V gene.